This T cell receptor beta chain was profiled in a study of cytomegalovirus exposure and HLA in healthy donors. Study-wide points: A missense variant in DCLRE1C was later tied to TCR beta V- and J-gene trimming. TRBV6-2, TRBV6-3 and some other V segments were unresolvable in 87-base-pair reads.

This clone was counted only a few times. What it binds is unknown. The PCR used 60 Vbeta and 13 Jbeta primers. Assay: immunoSEQ multiplex PCR; the TCRdb copy retains only in-frame clones and omits some. This table holds 120,000 or so clones, under 20% found once. V was trimmed by 3 bases and J by 3 bases, leaving 11 bases between them. Germline V gene data show CDR1 as ENHRY and CDR2 as SYGVKD. The length of the CDR3 is 14 residues. The chain links TRBV10-3 to TRBJ2-5; D call uncertain. The clonotype originates from a female donor in good health and CMV-seropositive. Sequenced: PBMCs. CDR3 nucleotide sequence: TGTGCCATCAGTGACACGGTGTTGGAAGAGACCCAGTACTTC. Translating it yields CAISDTVLEETQYF.